Each of the 8 T cell receptor beta chains below was sequenced from the same sample in a study of blood T cells in healthy people across ages. PCR was performed a second time for about 7 to 12 cycles using a sample-barcoded 5' primer and a J-beta primer mix. TCRdb ran MiXCR on the 5' RACE reads and lists one entry per CDR3 protein. The sample has more than 1,000,000 distinct CDR3 sequences; almost 25% are singletons. These data were likewise used in another study, on T cells of mothers and their children.

The sequenced sample consisted of blood. Every receptor here comes from a girl under 10 years old in good health.

This clonotype was observed a handful of times. V is TRBV4-1 and J is TRBJ2-1; D is undetermined. The J call is doubtful: the DNA matches TRBJ2-5 better. The CDR3 totals 15 residues. Looked up from germline, CDR1 is MGHRA and CDR2 is YSYEKL. CDR3 region: CASSQEPEIGETQYF. In nucleotides, the CDR3 is TGCGCCAGCAGCCAAGAGCCGGAGATCGGGGAGACCCAGTACTTC.

This clonotype has more than one count but fewer than ten. The rearrangement joins TRBV20-1 to TRBJ2-1, with 8 positions matching TRBD2. V was clipped by 5 bases and J by 6 bases; unmatched bases: 6. The CDR3 sequence is 13 residues long. Germline CDR1 reads DFQATT; CDR2 reads SNEGSKA (reference sequence). CDR3 amino acids: CSAPVTSANEQFF. Written as DNA, the CDR3 is TGCAGTGCTCCCGTGACTAGCGCCAATGAGCAGTTCTTC.

The chain combines TRBV4-2 with TRBJ2-1; D may be TRBD1 or TRBD2 (5 bases each). V lost 0 bases, J lost 12 bases, and 24 bases lay in between. The CDR3 contains 17 residues. The V gene's germline CDR1 is LGHNA and CDR2 YNFKEQ. The CDR3 sequence: CASSQDRESVRLGGQFF. The DNA of the CDR3 is TGTGCCAGCAGCCAAGACAGGGAGAGTGTAAGGTTGGGTGGGCAGTTCTTC.

V is TRBV29-1 and J is TRBJ2-1; TRBD2 agrees at 8 bases. This CDR3 comprises 15 residues. CDR1 and CDR2 (germline): SQVTM, ANQGSEA. Unmatched junction bases numbered 16, after V lost 6 bases and J lost 9 bases. The CDR3 nucleotides read TGCAGCGTAGACCCCCAGGCGGGGGGATCAGCTGAGCAGTTCTTC. It encodes CSVDPQAGGSAEQFF.

Only one count was recorded for this clonotype. The gene calls are TRBV29-1 and TRBJ2-5; D perhaps matches TRBD2 (6 bases). Judging by the DNA end, TRBJ2-7 fits better; the J call may be wrong. The CDR3 spans 13 residues. CDR1 is SQVTM and CDR2 is ANQGSEA in the germline V gene. CDR3: CSVGGRQSDEQYF. The CDR3 DNA follows: TGCAGCGTTGGGGGGAGGCAGTCCGACGAGCAGTACTTC.

The genes are TRBV27 and TRBJ2-2, with TRBD1 matching over 9 bases. CDR3 length equals 15 residues. With 6 bases clipped from V and 6 bases from J, the junction kept 8 bases outside the gene matches. Germline CDR1 and CDR2: MNHEY and SMNVEV (reference sequence). The CDR3 DNA reads as TGTGCCAGCAGCCGGGACAGGGATAGAGCCGGGGAGCTGTTTTTT. It is translated as CASSRDRDRAGELFF.

This chain uses TRBV4-1 with TRBJ2-3, with 7 bases aligning to TRBD2. The CDR3 covers 16 residues. The J segment lost 2 bases and the V segment lost 0 bases, leaving 5 bases of the junction unmatched. Germline assignment: CDR1 MGHRA and CDR2 YSYEKL. CDR3 loop: CASSQDWAGVTDTQYF. Written as DNA, the CDR3 is TGCGCCAGCAGCCAAGATTGGGCGGGAGTCACAGATACGCAGTATTTT.

This clonotype showed up just a few times. This rearrangement joins TRBV20-1 to TRBJ2-2; possible D gene TRBD1, 5 bases. Germline V gene sequence: CDR1 DFQATT, CDR2 SNEGSKA (reference sequence). This CDR3 has 13 amino acids. V lost 6 bases to trimming and J lost 1 base, with 9 bases between them. This chain's CDR3 is CSAKGQNTGELFF. The CDR3 DNA reads as TGCAGTGCCAAAGGACAGAACACCGGGGAGCTGTTTTTT.